This T cell receptor beta chain was identified during a study of identifying expanded T cells in peripheral blood. Trimming stripped 6 bases from V and 8 bases from J, with 19 bases between. The CDR3 sequence is 14 residues long. CDR1 is MNHEY and CDR2 is SMNVEV in the germline V gene (reference sequence). Notes on the study in general: Technical replicates showed around 1.2 changed clones; around 2 weeks roughly 16; four weeks 19. Variance in clone template counts between roughly 2-week samples significantly increased with total template count across all healthy donors.

To note about this clone: Its target is unknown.

Sequenced by immunoSEQ multiplex PCR; TCRdb stores in-frame clones only, minus some. The sample consists of some 91,000 clones, 88% of them appearing once. The chain combines TRBV27 with TRBJ1-2, with D hard to call. The receptor's source is a person between 18 and 69 years old in good health. Source material: blood. The CDR3 loop is CASSPIQGGEGYTF. Here the CDR3 DNA reads TGTGCCAGCAGCCCGATCCAAGGTGGAGAAGGCTACACCTTC.